These 27 T cell receptor beta chains came from one sample sequenced in a study of response to subunit inactivated influenza vaccine. From the RT-PCR reads, TCRdb called clonotypes with MiXCR, one entry per CDR3 protein. The table lists around 580,000 distinct CDR3 sequences, about 15% of them singletons, with around 10% in the top ten. The sample in question was PBMCs from blood, obtained about 13 days after vaccination. These receptors were obtained from a man aged 50 or older who received an inactivated influenza vaccine.

This chain uses TRBV20-1 with TRBJ2-7; D tentatively fits TRBD1 or TRBD2 (5 bases each). There are 12 residues in the CDR3. Germline V lookup: CDR1 DFQATT, CDR2 SNEGSKA (reference sequence). V was pared by 3 bases and J by 6 bases, with 12 bases between. The CDR3 loop is CSASEGFREQYF. Here the CDR3 DNA reads TGCAGTGCTAGCGAGGGGTTTCGCGAGCAGTACTTC.

The chain joins TRBV12-3 or TRBV12-4 to TRBJ2-7; 8 nucleotides align to TRBD2. The trim removed 5 bases at V and 5 bases at J, leaving 5 bases unmatched. The CDR3 contains 13 residues. DNA of the CDR3: TGTGCCAGCAGTAGCGGGAGTTTCGACGAGCAGTACTTC. Protein sequence: CASSSGSFDEQYF.

The J gene is TRBJ1-4, the V gene TRBV20-1; the D gene is possibly TRBD1 (6 bases). CDR1 and CDR2 from the germline V gene are DFQATT and SNEGSKA (reference sequence). The CDR3 sequence is 15 residues long. Trimming left V 1 base short and J 7 bases short, with 16 bases between. CDR3 bases: TGCAGTGCTAGAGGTGCCCGGGACATAGGTGAAAAACTGTTTTTT. Translated: CSARGARDIGEKLFF.

V and J are TRBV7-9 and TRBJ2-1; D is possibly TRBD2 (5 bases). V was cut by 4 bases and J by 3 bases, with 13 bases left in between. Germline V CDR1 and CDR2: SEHNR, FQNEAQ (reference sequence). The CDR3 is 15 residues long. CDR3 in DNA: TGTGCCAGCAGCTCTGAACTAGTCAACTACAATGAGCAGTTCTTC. Amino acid sequence: CASSSELVNYNEQFF.

This clonotype was detected a few times. This chain uses TRBV10-3 with TRBJ2-1; D is perhaps TRBD2 (7 bases). The CDR3 loop spans 13 amino acids. Germline CDR1 reads ENHRY; CDR2 reads SYGVKD. Trimming removed 8 bases from V and 8 bases from J, with 16 bases in between. The CDR3 bases are TGTGCCATCGGAGGGGGGGTGATTGATGAGCAGTTCTTC. Protein: CAIGGGVIDEQFF.

J is TRBJ2-7 and V is TRBV5-1; the match to TRBD1 covers 10 bases. This CDR3 spans 14 amino acids. The J segment lost 6 bases and the V segment lost 4 bases, leaving 7 bases of the junction unmatched. In germline, CDR1 is SGHRS, CDR2 YFSETQ. The CDR3 DNA is TGCGCCAGCAGCCAGGACAGGGGGGGAGTCGAGCAGTACTTC. Translated: CASSQDRGGVEQYF.

This clonotype was seen only a few times. V and J are TRBV4-3 and TRBJ1-1, with 7 nucleotides matching TRBD1. The CDR3 contains 16 residues. Germline trimming cut 1 base from V and 0 bases from J; bases unmatched to any gene: 5. Germline CDR1 LGHNA, CDR2 YSLEER. The CDR3 DNA reads TGCGCCAGCAGCCAAGGACCGGGACAGATGAACACTGAAGCTTTCTTT. It yields the protein CASSQGPGQMNTEAFF.

The chain combines TRBV6-2 or TRBV6-3 with TRBJ2-5; 8 bases agree with TRBD1. This CDR3 is 15 amino acids long. V was clipped by 2 bases and J by 5 bases; unmatched bases: 7. Germline V lookup: CDR1 MNHEY, CDR2 SVGEGT. The CDR3 nucleotides read TGTGCCAGCAGTTACGGGCAGGGGGCCAGGGAGACCCAGTACTTC. Encoded protein: CASSYGQGARETQYF.

Here the CDR3 reads CASSITGWRKRSSYNEQFF. The CDR3 DNA follows: TGTGCCAGTAGTATAACAGGCTGGAGGAAGCGGAGCTCCTACAATGAGCAGTTCTTC. This chain links TRBV19 with TRBJ2-1; D may match TRBD1 or TRBD2 (5 bases each). The germline V and J ends were trimmed by 2 bases and 0 bases, with 20 bases remaining between them. The length of the CDR3 is 19 residues. Germline CDR1 is LNHDA and CDR2 is SQIVND (reference sequence).

This chain joins TRBV29-1 and TRBJ2-1, with TRBD2 matching over 12 bases. Per germline, CDR1 SQVTM and CDR2 ANQGSEA. Trimming took 4 bases from V and 9 from J; bases not matched to a gene: 4. This CDR3 has 13 amino acids. The CDR3 DNA reads TGCAGCGTTGGACTAGCGGGAGTCGGTGAGCAGTTCTTC. It codes for CSVGLAGVGEQFF.

The chain recombines TRBV20-1 with TRBJ1-2, with 9 bases lining up with TRBD1. Germline CDR1 is DFQATT and CDR2 is SNEGSKA (reference sequence). With V trimmed by 2 bases and J by 7 bases, 8 bases remained unmatched. CDR3 length: 14 residues. The CDR3, as DNA: TGCAGTGCTAGATTCGGGACAGGGATTCGTGGCTACACCTTC. Amino acids: CSARFGTGIRGYTF.

This clonotype was picked up a small number of times. This chain links TRBV20-1 with TRBJ1-2; TRBD1 aligns across 8 bases. From germline, CDR1 is DFQATT and CDR2 SNEGSKA (reference sequence). The CDR3 totals 12 residues. The CDR3 sequence: CRGTGGNYGYTF. The CDR3 nucleotides read TGCAGGGGGACAGGAGGAAACTATGGCTACACCTTC.

The chain joins TRBV11-2 to TRBJ1-1; 11 bases line up with TRBD1. The trim removed 4 bases at V and 1 base at J, leaving 5 bases unmatched. CDR1 SGHAT and CDR2 FQNNGV come from the germline V gene. CDR3 length equals 16 residues. The chain's CDR3 is CASSWGQGVWNTEAFF. In DNA form, the CDR3 reads TGTGCCAGCAGCTGGGGACAGGGGGTATGGAACACTGAAGCTTTCTTT. Drawing the rest from reference TRBV11-2 and TRBJ1-1, the complete variable domain is EAGVAQSPRYKIIEKRQSVAFWCNPISGHATLYWYQQILGQGPKLLIQFQNNGVVDDSQLPKDRFSAERLKGVDSTLKIQPAKLEDSAVYLCASSWGQGVWNTEAFFGQGTRLTVV.

The V gene is TRBV7-9, the J gene TRBJ2-1; 9 bases match TRBD2. Looked up from germline, CDR1 is SEHNR and CDR2 is FQNEAQ (reference sequence). V lost 6 bases and J lost 11; bases outside the gene matches: 11. This CDR3 is 14 amino acids long. The DNA of the CDR3 is TGTGCCAGCAGATATCAAGACAGCGGGGGGAAGCAGTTCTTC. Its protein product is CASRYQDSGGKQFF.

Concerning this clonotype: One end of the junction varies from germline; a read error may be responsible. V and J are TRBV12-3 or TRBV12-4 and TRBJ1-1; D ambiguous. The CDR3 is 15 amino acids. CDR3 bases: TGTGCCAGCAGTTTAGATGCGGGGAGGAACGCTGAAGCTTTCTTT. Amino acids: CASSLDAGRNAEAFF.

The V and J genes are TRBV29-1 and TRBJ2-7; unclear D gene. Germline-derived CDR1 and CDR2 are SQVTM and ANQGSEA. This CDR3 comprises 12 residues. Trimming shortened V by 6 bases and J by 5 bases, and 14 bases separated the two germline ends. This chain's CDR3 is CSVIENTDEQYF. In DNA form, the CDR3 reads TGCAGCGTAATAGAGAACACGGACGAGCAGTACTTC.

The rearrangement uses TRBV2 and TRBJ2-1; 7 nucleotides align to TRBD2. Trimming at V came to 11 bases and at J to 10 bases, leaving 20 bases not matched to a gene. Germline V gives CDR1 SNHLY, CDR2 FYNNEI. This CDR3 contains 15 residues. CDR3 nucleotides: TGTGCCGGTCAATCCGGGACTACCTCCCGCGGGGAGCAGTTCTTC. This sequence encodes CAGQSGTTSRGEQFF.

This clonotype was observed a handful of times. The V gene is TRBV6-1, the J gene TRBJ1-4, with 10 bases lining up with TRBD1. Germline-derived CDR1 and CDR2 are MNHNS and SASEGT. The CDR3 is 18 amino acids. The V segment lost 6 bases and the J segment 8 bases; nucleotides outside the gene matches: 18. In nucleotides, the CDR3 is TGTGCCAGCAGCACCCCGAGGGACAGGGGAACGAGGAGAGAAAAACTGTTTTTT. Translation gives CASSTPRDRGTRREKLFF.

The chain carries TRBV28 and TRBJ2-1; 7 positions match TRBD1. The V and J ends lost 5 bases and 4 bases, in that order; junction bases with no gene match: 8. This CDR3 is built from 15 residues. Germline CDR1 MDHEN, CDR2 SYDVKM. The CDR3 is CASSLAGTAYNEQFF. CDR3 DNA sequence: TGTGCCAGCAGTCTCGCCGGGACAGCTTACAATGAGCAGTTCTTC.

This chain uses TRBV19 with TRBJ2-1; no definite D call. Deletions cut 5 bases from V and 3 bases from J, with 8 bases between. Germline V CDR1 and CDR2: LNHDA, SQIVND (reference sequence). The CDR3 sequence is 13 residues long. The CDR3, as DNA: TGTGCCAGTAGTGCTAGTTTCTACAATGAGCAGTTCTTC. Translated: CASSASFYNEQFF.

This clonotype came up a few times. The rearrangement uses TRBV20-1 and TRBJ2-7; D might be TRBD1 (6 bases). Trimming took off 5 bases at V and 11 bases at J, with 25 bases between the two ends. The CDR3 is made up of 14 amino acids. CDR1 is DFQATT, CDR2 SNEGSKA, per germline (reference sequence). This chain's CDR3 is CSAAGTRTLELEYF. The CDR3 DNA reads TGCAGTGCTGCCGGGACAAGGACCCTAGAGTTGGAGTACTTC.

The table lists this clonotype with many counts. The chain combines TRBV10-2 with TRBJ1-3; a possible D gene is TRBD1 (5 bases). The CDR3 has 18 residues. Germline CDR1 and CDR2: WSHSY and SAAADI. The V and J ends lost 2 bases and 0 bases respectively, with 17 bases between them. CDR3 DNA sequence: TGCGCCAGCAGTGAGGACGGGGGATTGATAAGCTCTGGAAACACCATATATTTT. It translates to CASSEDGGLISSGNTIYF.

V gene TRBV5-1 combines with J gene TRBJ1-2; TRBD1 matches at 9 bases. The CDR3 consists of 15 residues. After removal of 0 bases from V and 7 bases from J, the junction contained 7 bases not matched to a gene. Germline assignment: CDR1 SGHRS and CDR2 YFSETQ. CDR3 nucleotide sequence: TGCGCCAGCAGCTTGGGTACAGGGGGCGCATCTGGCTACACCTTC. As protein: CASSLGTGGASGYTF.

This clonotype occurred many times. The chain carries TRBV29-1 and TRBJ2-7, with unresolved D. The V end lost 4 bases, the J end lost 3 bases, and 13 bases lay between the germline ends. Germline V gives CDR1 SQVTM, CDR2 ANQGSEA. The length of the CDR3 is 13 residues. The CDR3 coding sequence is TGCAGCGTTGCCCTGGGCCTCGGCTACGAGCAGTACTTC. Its protein product is CSVALGLGYEQYF.

This clonotype was counted between two and nine times. The CDR3 protein is CASSPHRDAEQYF. The CDR3 DNA follows: TGTGCCAGCTCACCACATCGAGATGCCGAGCAGTACTTC. The J gene is TRBJ2-7, the V gene TRBV18, with D unresolved. This CDR3 has 13 amino acids. The V gene lost 1 base and the J gene lost 6 bases, with 10 bases spanning the gap. The germline CDR1 and CDR2 sequences are KGHSH and LQKENI.

This clonotype has only a few counts. The chain couples TRBV3-1 to TRBJ1-3; a possible D gene is TRBD1 (5 bases). The germline V gene has CDR1 LGHDT and CDR2 YNNKEL (reference sequence). The CDR3 runs to 13 residues. The V end lost 4 bases, the J end lost 6 bases, and 10 bases lay between the germline ends. The CDR3 sequence: CASSRGSPNTIYF. The DNA of the CDR3 is TGTGCCAGCAGCCGGGGGTCCCCAAACACCATATATTTT. Using reference TRBV3-1 and TRBJ1-3 for the parts outside the CDR3, the full variable domain is DTAVSQTPKYLVTQMGNDKSIKCEQNLGHDTMYWYKQDSKKFLKIMFSYNNKELIINETVPNRFSPKSPDKAHLNLHINSLELGDSAVYFCASSRGSPNTIYFGEGSWLTVV.

This clonotype was picked up a small number of times. The V and J genes are TRBV20-1 and TRBJ2-1; 7 bases align to TRBD2. Germline V CDR1 and CDR2: DFQATT, SNEGSKA (reference sequence). After removal of 1 base from V and 7 bases from J, the junction contained 10 bases not matched to a gene. This CDR3 comprises 15 residues. The CDR3 here is CSARVLAGAGNEQFF. CDR3 in DNA: TGCAGTGCTAGAGTTCTCGCGGGAGCCGGGAATGAGCAGTTCTTC.